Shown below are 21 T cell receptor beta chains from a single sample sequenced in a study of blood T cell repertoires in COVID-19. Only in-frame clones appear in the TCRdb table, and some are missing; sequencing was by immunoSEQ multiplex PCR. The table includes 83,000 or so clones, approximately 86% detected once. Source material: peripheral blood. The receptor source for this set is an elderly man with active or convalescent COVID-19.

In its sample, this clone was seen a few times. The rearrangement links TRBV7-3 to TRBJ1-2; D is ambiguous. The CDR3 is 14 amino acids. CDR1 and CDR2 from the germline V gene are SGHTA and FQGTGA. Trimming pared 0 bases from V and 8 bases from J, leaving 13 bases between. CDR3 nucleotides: TGTGCCAGCAGCTTAACGTCCGGCGGTAGGGGCTACACCTTC. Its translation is CASSLTSGGRGYTF.

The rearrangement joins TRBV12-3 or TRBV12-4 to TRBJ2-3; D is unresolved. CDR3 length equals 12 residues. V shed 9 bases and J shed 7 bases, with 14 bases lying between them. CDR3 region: CASKPDSYTQYF. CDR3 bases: TGTGCCAGTAAACCCGACTCCTATACGCAGTATTTT.

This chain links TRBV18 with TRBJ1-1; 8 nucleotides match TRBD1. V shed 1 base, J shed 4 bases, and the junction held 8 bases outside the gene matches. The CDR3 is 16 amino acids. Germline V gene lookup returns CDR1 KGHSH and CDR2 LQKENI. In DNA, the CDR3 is TGTGCCAGCTCACCACTTGGGACAGGAGGAGTCACTGAAGCTTTCTTT. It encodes CASSPLGTGGVTEAFF.

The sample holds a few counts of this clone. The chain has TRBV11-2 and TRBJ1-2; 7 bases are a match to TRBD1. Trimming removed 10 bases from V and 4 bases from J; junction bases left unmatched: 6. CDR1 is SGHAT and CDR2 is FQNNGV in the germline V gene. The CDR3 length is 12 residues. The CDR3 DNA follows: TGTGCCACCACAGGGGCGTCCTATGGCTACACCTTC. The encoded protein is CATTGASYGYTF.

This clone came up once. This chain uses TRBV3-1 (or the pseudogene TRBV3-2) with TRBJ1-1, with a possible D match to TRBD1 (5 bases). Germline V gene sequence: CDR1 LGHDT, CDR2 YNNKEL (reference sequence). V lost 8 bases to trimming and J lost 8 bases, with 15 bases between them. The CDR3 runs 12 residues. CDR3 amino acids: CASSDGGSEAFF. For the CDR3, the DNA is TGTGCCAGCTCCGATGGGGGGTCGGAAGCTTTCTTT.

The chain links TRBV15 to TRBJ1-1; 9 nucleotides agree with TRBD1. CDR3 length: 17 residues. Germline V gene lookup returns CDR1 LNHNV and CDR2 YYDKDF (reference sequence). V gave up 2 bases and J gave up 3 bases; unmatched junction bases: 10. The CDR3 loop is CATSRPLTGGIDTEAFF. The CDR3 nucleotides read TGTGCCACCAGCAGACCATTAACAGGGGGCATCGACACTGAAGCTTTCTTT.

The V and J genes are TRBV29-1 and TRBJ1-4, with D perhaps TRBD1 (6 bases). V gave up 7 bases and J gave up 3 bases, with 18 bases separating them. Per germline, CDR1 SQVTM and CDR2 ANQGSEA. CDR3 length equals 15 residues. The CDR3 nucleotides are TGCAGCGCGTTGCAGGACAGATGGCCTAATGAAAAACTGTTTTTT. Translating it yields CSALQDRWPNEKLFF. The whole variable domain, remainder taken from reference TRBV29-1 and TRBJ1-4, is SAVISQKPSRDICQRGTSLTIQCQVDSQVTMMFWYRQQPGQSLTLIATANQGSEATYESGFVIDKFPISRPNLTFSTLTVSNMSPEDSSIYLCSALQDRWPNEKLFFGSGTQLSVL.

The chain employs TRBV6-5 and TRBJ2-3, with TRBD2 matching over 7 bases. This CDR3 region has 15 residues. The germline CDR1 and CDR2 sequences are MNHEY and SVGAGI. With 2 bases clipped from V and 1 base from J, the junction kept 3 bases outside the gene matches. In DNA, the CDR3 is TGTGCCAGCAGTTACGGGCTAGCGGGCACAGATACGCAGTATTTT. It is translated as CASSYGLAGTDTQYF.

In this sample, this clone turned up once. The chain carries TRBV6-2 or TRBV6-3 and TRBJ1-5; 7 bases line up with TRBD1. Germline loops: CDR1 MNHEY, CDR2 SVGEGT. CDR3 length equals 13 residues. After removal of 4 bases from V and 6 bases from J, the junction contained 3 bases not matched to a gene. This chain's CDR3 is CASSFTGVQPQHF. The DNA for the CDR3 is TGTGCCAGCAGTTTTACAGGGGTTCAGCCCCAGCATTTT.

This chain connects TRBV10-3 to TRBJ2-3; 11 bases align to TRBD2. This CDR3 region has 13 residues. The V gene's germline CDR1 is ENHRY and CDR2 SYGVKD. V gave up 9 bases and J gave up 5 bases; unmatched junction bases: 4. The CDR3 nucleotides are TGTGCCATAGCCGGGACTAGCGGAGATACGCAGTATTTT. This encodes CAIAGTSGDTQYF.

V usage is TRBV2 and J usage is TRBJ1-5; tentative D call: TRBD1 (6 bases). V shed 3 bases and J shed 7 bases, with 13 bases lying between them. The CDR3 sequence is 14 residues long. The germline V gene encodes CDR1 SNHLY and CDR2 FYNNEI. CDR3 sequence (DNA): TGTGCCAGCAGTGAGGGGCCGGGGGGCCAGCCCCAGCATTTT. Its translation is CASSEGPGGQPQHF.

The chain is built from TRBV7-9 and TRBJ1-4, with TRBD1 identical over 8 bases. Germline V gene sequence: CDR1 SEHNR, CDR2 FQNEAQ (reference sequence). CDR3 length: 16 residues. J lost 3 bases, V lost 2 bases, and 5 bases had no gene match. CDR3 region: CASSLLQGAPNEKLFF. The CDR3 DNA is TGTGCCAGCAGCTTACTTCAGGGGGCCCCTAATGAAAAACTGTTTTTT.

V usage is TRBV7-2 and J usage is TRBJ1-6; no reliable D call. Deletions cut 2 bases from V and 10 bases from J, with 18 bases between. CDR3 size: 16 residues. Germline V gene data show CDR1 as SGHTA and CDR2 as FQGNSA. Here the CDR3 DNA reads TGTGCCAGCAGCTTAACGGGGATCCGCGCAAGATCACCCCTCCACTTT. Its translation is CASSLTGIRARSPLHF.

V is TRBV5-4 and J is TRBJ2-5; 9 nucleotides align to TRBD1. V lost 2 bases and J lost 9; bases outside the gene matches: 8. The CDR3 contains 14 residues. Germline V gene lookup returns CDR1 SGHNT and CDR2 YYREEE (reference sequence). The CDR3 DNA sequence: TGTGCCAGCAGCTTCCCCGGGACAGGGACGTCCCAGTACTTC. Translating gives CASSFPGTGTSQYF.

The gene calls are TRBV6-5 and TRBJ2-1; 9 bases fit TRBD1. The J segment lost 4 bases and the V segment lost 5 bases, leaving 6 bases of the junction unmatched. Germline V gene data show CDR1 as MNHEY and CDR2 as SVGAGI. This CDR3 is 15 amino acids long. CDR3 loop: CASSLDRGIYNEQFF. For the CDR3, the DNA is TGTGCCAGCAGTCTGGACAGGGGAATTTACAATGAGCAGTTCTTC.

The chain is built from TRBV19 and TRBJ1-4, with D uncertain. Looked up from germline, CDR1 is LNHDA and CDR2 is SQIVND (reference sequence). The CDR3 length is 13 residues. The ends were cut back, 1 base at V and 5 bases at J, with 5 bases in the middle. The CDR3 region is CASSIGANEKLFF. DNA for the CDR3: TGTGCCAGTAGTATAGGGGCGAATGAAAAACTGTTTTTT.

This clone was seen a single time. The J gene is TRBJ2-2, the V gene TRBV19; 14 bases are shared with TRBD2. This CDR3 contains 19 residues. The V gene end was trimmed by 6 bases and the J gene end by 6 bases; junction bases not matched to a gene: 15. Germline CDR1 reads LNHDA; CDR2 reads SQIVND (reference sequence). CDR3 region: CASRELTSGRAWVPGELFF. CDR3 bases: TGTGCCAGTAGGGAGTTGACTAGCGGGAGGGCCTGGGTACCCGGGGAGCTGTTTTTT.

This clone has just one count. Here the CDR3 DNA reads TGTGCCTGCAATCCCGGGACAGGGACCGGGGAGCTGTTTTTT. It yields the protein CACNPGTGTGELFF. This chain connects TRBV30 to TRBJ2-2, with 9 bases fitting TRBD1. CDR3 size: 14 residues. V lost 6 bases and J lost 5; bases outside the gene matches: 7. Germline values: CDR1 GTSNPN, CDR2 SVGIG (reference sequence).

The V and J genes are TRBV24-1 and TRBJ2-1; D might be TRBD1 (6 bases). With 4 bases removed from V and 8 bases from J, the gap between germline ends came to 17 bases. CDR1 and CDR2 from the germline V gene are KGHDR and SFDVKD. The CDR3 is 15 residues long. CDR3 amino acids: CATSEAGRGFDEQFF. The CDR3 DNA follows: TGTGCCACCAGTGAAGCCGGCAGGGGTTTCGATGAGCAGTTCTTC.

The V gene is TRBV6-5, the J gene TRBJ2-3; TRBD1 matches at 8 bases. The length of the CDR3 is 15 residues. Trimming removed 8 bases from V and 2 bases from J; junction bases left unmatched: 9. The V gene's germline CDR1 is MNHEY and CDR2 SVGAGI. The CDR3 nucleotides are TGTGCCAGCGGTCCCGGGACAGGAAACACAGATACGCAGTATTTT. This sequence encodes CASGPGTGNTDTQYF.

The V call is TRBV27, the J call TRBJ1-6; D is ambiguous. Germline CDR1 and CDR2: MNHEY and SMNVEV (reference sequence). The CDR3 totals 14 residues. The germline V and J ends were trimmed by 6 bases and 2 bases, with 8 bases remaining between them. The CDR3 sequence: CASRSGTYNSPLHF. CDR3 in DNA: TGTGCCAGCAGGAGCGGGACCTATAATTCACCCCTCCACTTT.